This TCR beta chain derives from a study of monozygotic twins with inflammatory bowel disease. Study-level findings and limits: IBD patients displayed reduced TCRbeta diversity (inverse Simpson) when set against healthy co-twins.

This CDR3 has 15 amino acids. Germline CDR1 reads MGHRA; CDR2 reads YSYEKL. Two nested PCRs, around 16 and 10 cycles, amplified TCRalpha and TCRbeta cDNA. Following a re-call of the 5' RACE reads, TCRdb has one entry per CDR3 protein and lacks DNA. This sample's table has about 450,000 distinct CDR3 sequences. Concerning this clonotype: Antigen unknown.

The gene calls are TRBV4-1 and TRBJ1-4; TCRdb returns TRBD1, unconfirmable since there is no DNA. The sequenced sample was blood. The TCR was taken from a human donor with ulcerative colitis or Crohn's disease, or a healthy co-twin of an affected twin (not recorded which). CDR3 residues: CASSQGFRGNEKLFF.